This entry lists 5 T cell receptor beta chains sequenced from one sample in a study of blood T cell repertoires in COVID-19. Only in-frame clones appear in the TCRdb table, and some are missing; sequencing was by immunoSEQ multiplex PCR. The sample comprises about 240,000 clones, approximately 80% of which are singletons, and 1.5% to 2% rests with the top ten. The specimen was peripheral blood. The source of these receptors is a man aged 30 to 39 who had recovered from COVID-19.

The chain joins TRBV6-1 to TRBJ2-1; a weak D match, TRBD2 (6 bases). The CDR3 contains 12 residues. Between the trimmed V and J ends, which lost 0 bases and 13 bases, there was a span of 10 bases. Germline V gene sequence: CDR1 MNHNS, CDR2 SASEGT. The CDR3 bases are TGTGCCAGCAGTGAAGCGAGGGCGGGACAGTTCTTC. Its translation is CASSEARAGQFF.

The V gene is TRBV27, the J gene TRBJ2-2; D not resolved. The germline V and J ends were trimmed by 6 bases and 6 bases, with 8 bases remaining between them. The germline V gene has CDR1 MNHEY and CDR2 SMNVEV (reference sequence). This CDR3 spans 12 amino acids. This CDR3 reads CASSRVSGELFF. Written as DNA, the CDR3 is TGTGCCAGCAGCCGGGTATCCGGGGAGCTGTTTTTT.

The chain has TRBV5-1 and TRBJ1-2; D is possibly TRBD1 (5 bases). With 4 bases removed from V and 6 bases from J, the gap between germline ends came to 13 bases. The CDR3 spans 13 residues. CDR1 is SGHRS and CDR2 is YFSETQ in the germline V gene. The CDR3 spells CASSAGSRDGYTF. CDR3 DNA sequence: TGCGCCAGCAGCGCCGGGTCCAGGGATGGCTACACCTTC.

This chain uses TRBV9 with TRBJ2-1; TRBD1 aligns across 11 bases. V lost 3 bases to trimming and J lost 7 bases; unmatched junction nucleotides: 6. The CDR3 sequence is 15 residues long. Looked up from germline, CDR1 is SGDLS and CDR2 is YYNGEE. In nucleotides, the CDR3 is TGTGCCAGCAGCGAGGGACAGGGGGTGAGTAATGAGCAGTTCTTC. It yields the protein CASSEGQGVSNEQFF.

The J gene is TRBJ2-3, the V gene TRBV27; a weak D match, TRBD1 (7 bases). This CDR3 contains 21 residues. V was trimmed by 0 bases and J by 4 bases, leaving 29 bases between them. Per the germline V gene, CDR1 is MNHEY and CDR2 is SMNVEV (reference sequence). Here the CDR3 DNA reads TGTGCCAGCAGTTTATCGTTTGGGGGACAGCCTACTAGCAAAGGAGCAGATACGCAGTATTTT. This codes for CASSLSFGGQPTSKGADTQYF.